Listed below are T cell receptor beta chains from one sample, sequenced in a study of shared clonotypes between healthy human individuals. Profiling relied on immunoSEQ multiplex PCR, and the TCRdb table lists in-frame clones only, not all of them. The data contain roughly 1,500,000 clones, around 98.5% of them seen just once; the ten biggest clones take up about 0.35%. The sample comprised naive CD4+ T cells sorted from blood. Receptors originate from a man aged 25-45 years in good health. Each CDR3 is given with its conserved first and last residue. D genes are given only for firm matches. Some rows mark clone size as missing; the rest say once, few, many or name a class of expanded clone.

clone_size j_call d_call v_call cdr3_nt cdr3_aa
NA TRBJ2-3 TRBD2 TRBV6-1 TGTGCCAGCAGTGAACCTAGCGGAAGCACAGATACGCAGTATTTT CASSEPSGSTDTQYF
NA TRBJ1-1 NA TRBV6-1 TGTGCCAGCAGCGCTTTGACGGTCAGGGGTGAAGCTTTCTTT CASSALTVRGEAFF
NA TRBJ1-1 TRBD1 TRBV7-9 TGTGCCAGCAGCTTAGGCCCAGCGGGACAGGGTGTCGGCCCTGAAGCTTTCTTT CASSLGPAGQGVGPEAFF
NA TRBJ1-3 NA TRBV5-1 TGCGCCAGCTCCTCCCAGGACGGACTTGACACCATATATTTT CASSSQDGLDTIYF
once TRBJ2-7 TRBD2 TRBV2 TGTGCCGGAGGACTAGCGGGCTCCTACGAGCAGTACTTC CAGGLAGSYEQYF
NA TRBJ2-4 NA TRBV4-2 TGTGCCAGCAGCCAAGTGGAGGGGAAAAACATTCAGTACTTC CASSQVEGKNIQYF
NA TRBJ2-5 NA TRBV18 TGTGCCAGCTCACCACACAGAAAAGAGACCCAGTACTTC CASSPHRKETQYF
NA TRBJ2-3 NA TRBV7-2 TGTGCCAGCAGCTTACAGGGGATCTACACAGATACGCAGTATTTT CASSLQGIYTDTQYF
NA TRBJ1-2 NA TRBV19 TGTGCCAGTACTGCGCTCAACCCCTTCCTTGGCTACACCTTC CASTALNPFLGYTF
NA TRBJ2-1 NA TRBV7-2 TGTGCCAGCAGCTTGGACACTTACAATGAGCAGTTCTTC CASSLDTYNEQFF
NA TRBJ2-3 TRBD2 TRBV14 TGTGCCAGCAGCCAAGATCTAGCGGGGAGCACAGATACGCAGTATTTT CASSQDLAGSTDTQYF
NA TRBJ2-7 NA TRBV11-2 TGTGCCAGCAGCTCCTCCGCGGCAGGCGGCTACGAGCAGTACTTC CASSSSAAGGYEQYF
NA TRBJ2-1 TRBD1 TRBV6-5 TGTGCCAGCAAAATAGGGACAGGGGACAATGAGCAGTTCTTC CASKIGTGDNEQFF
NA TRBJ1-5 NA TRBV4-3 TGCGCCAGCAGCCAAGATGGCAGAAAGAATCAGCCCCAGCATTTT CASSQDGRKNQPQHF
NA TRBJ2-7 TRBD2 TRBV6-5 TGTGCCAGCAGCCTAGCGGTTCTCAACGAGCAGTACTTC CASSLAVLNEQYF
NA TRBJ2-7 TRBD1 TRBV6-5 TGTGCCAGCAGTATGACAGGGCTGGGCGAGCAGTACTTC CASSMTGLGEQYF
once TRBJ2-7 NA TRBV28 TGTGCCAGCAGTAAGGCCTACGAGCAGTACTTC CASSKAYEQYF